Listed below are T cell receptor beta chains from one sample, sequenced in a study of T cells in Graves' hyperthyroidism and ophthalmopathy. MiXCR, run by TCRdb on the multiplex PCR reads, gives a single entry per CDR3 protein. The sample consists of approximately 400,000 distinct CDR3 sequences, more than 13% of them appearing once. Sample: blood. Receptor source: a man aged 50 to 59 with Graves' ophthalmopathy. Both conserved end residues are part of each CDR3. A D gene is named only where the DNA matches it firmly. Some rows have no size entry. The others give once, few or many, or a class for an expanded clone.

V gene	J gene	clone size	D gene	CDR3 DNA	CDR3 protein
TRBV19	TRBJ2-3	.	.	TGTGCCAGTAGTATAGTGGGAGGCCCAGATACGCAGTATTTT	CASSIVGGPDTQYF
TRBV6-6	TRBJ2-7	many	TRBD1	TGTGCCAGCAGTTACCTGACCTCCGGGACAGGGGCTTCCTACGAGCAGTACTTC	CASSYLTSGTGASYEQYF
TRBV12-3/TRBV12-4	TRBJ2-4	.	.	TGTGCCAGCAGCCCAGGGGGCGGGAGAAACATTCAGTACTTC	CASSPGGGRNIQYF
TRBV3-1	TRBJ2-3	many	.	TGTGCCAGCAGAAGGACTGTCGGGCATACGCAGTATTTT	CASRRTVGHTQYF
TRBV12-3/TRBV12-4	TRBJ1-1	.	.	TGTGCCAGCAGTTTCGAAAGGACTGAAGCTTCCTTT	CASSFERTEASF
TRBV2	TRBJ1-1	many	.	TGTGCCAGCAGGGTTCAATTTGGCACTGAAGCTTTCTTT	CASRVQFGTEAFF
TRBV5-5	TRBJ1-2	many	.	TGTGCCAGCAGCTTGAACAGCCTCTATGGCTACACCTTC	CASSLNSLYGYTF
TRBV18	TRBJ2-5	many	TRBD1	TGTGCCAGCTCACTAAGGACAGGGGAAGAGACCCAGTACTTC	CASSLRTGEETQYF
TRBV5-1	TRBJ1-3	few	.	TGCGCCAGCAGCGACGGACTCGTCCTTGGAAACACCATATATTTT	CASSDGLVLGNTIYF
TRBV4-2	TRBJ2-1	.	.	TGTGCCAGCAGCCAAGTGGCACTTATTAATGAGCAGTTCTTC	CASSQVALINEQFF
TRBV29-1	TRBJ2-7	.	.	TGCAGCGTTAGAGGGACGGGAAGGAGTGGCGAGCAGTACTTC	CSVRGTGRSGEQYF
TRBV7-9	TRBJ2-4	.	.	TGTGCCAGCAGCTTAGGGGCGGGAATGTACTTC	CASSLGAGMYF
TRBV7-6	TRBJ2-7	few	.	TGTGCCAGCAGCTTAGACGTAAGCTCCTACGAGCAGTACTTC	CASSLDVSSYEQYF
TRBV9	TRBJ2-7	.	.	TGTGCCAGCAGCGTCGGGACAACCGGATACGAGCAGTACTTC	CASSVGTTGYEQYF
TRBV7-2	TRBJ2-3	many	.	TGTGCCAGCAGCTCCAGGACTTTTGGCACAGATACGCAGTATTTT	CASSSRTFGTDTQYF